This TCR beta chain came from a study of CXCR3-negative and CXCR3-positive naive CD8 T cells. A word on this clonotype: Antigen unknown.

The TRB libraries of cDNA were built by UMI-labeled 5' RACE. Following a re-call of the 5' RACE reads, TCRdb has one entry per CDR3 protein and lacks DNA. This sample carries about 120,000 distinct CDR3 sequences, with approximately 0.29% going to the ten biggest clones. The study, taken as a whole, reports: Naive cells positive for CXCR3 carried more hydrophobic TRB CDR3s than CXCR3-negative ones. Because surface CD5 did not distinguish the naive subsets, TCR strength was inferred from TRB CDR3 properties. Memory CD8+ cells showed much lower diversity, while both naive subsets were comparably high. With respect to TRBV-TRBJ usage, naive CXCR3-negative and CXCR3-positive cells were similar; memory differed.

Input material: naive CXCR3- CD8+ T cells from blood. Specified subset: CD45RO-CCR7+CD27+CD95- naive CD8+ T cells lacking CXCR3 (TNR3-). The clonotype originates from a human donor in good health. Some clones in this sample may be carry-over from other donors' samples.

CDR3 region: CSVPPGPYNEQFF. This chain uses TRBV29-1 with TRBJ2-1; TCRdb proposes TRBD1, but this gene call is untestable without DNA. Per germline, CDR1 SQVTM and CDR2 ANQGSEA. The CDR3 has 13 amino acids.